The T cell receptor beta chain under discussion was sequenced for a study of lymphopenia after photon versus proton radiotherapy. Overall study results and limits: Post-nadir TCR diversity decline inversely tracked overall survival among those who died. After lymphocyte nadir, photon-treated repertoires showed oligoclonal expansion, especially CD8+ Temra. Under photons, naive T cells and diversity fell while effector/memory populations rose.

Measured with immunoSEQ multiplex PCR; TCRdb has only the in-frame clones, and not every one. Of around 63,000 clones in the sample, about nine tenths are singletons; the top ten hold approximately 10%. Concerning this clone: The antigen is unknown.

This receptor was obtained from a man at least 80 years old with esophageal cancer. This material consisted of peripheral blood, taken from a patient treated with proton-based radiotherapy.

The CDR3 nucleotides are TGTGCCAGCAGAAACAGGGCCGCCGGGGAGCTGTTTTTT. It translates to CASRNRAAGELFF. This rearrangement joins TRBV6-4 to TRBJ2-2; a weak D match, TRBD1 (6 bases). Looked up from germline, CDR1 is MRHNA and CDR2 is SNTAGT. The CDR3 runs to 13 residues. The V end was cut by 6 bases, the J end by 6 bases, with 11 bases between.